The TCR beta chain described here comes from a study of radiation and T cells in renal cell carcinoma. This clone was counted a single time. Assay: immunoSEQ multiplex PCR; the TCRdb copy retains only in-frame clones and omits some. The data hold about 91,000 clones, with 65% to 85% observed a single time. Time point denoted: baseline pretreatment blood. Indicated treatment: 15 Gy SBRT to primary tumor, nephrectomy 4 weeks later. The CDR3 is made up of 15 amino acids. CDR1 and CDR2 (germline): SSHAT, FNYEAQ (reference sequence). V lost 1 base to trimming and J lost 4 bases; unmatched junction nucleotides: 4.

This specimen consisted of blood, obtained from a patient whose treatment included radiotherapy and nephrectomy. The chain couples TRBV7-7 to TRBJ2-1, with 7 bases aligning to TRBD2. The clonotype originates from a man in his sixties with renal cell carcinoma. CDR3 sequence reads: CASSLGPSGYNEQFF. The CDR3 region has the DNA TGTGCCAGCAGCTTAGGTCCTAGCGGATACAATGAGCAGTTCTTC.